The 7 T cell receptor beta chains below were found in one sample sequenced in a study of cytomegalovirus exposure and HLA in healthy donors. PCR was performed using 60 Vbeta and 13 Jbeta primers. Assay: immunoSEQ multiplex PCR; the TCRdb copy retains only in-frame clones and omits some. The top ten hold around 3.2% of the sample, which has about 130,000 clones, roughly 79% seen once. Sample: PBMCs. The receptors were sampled from a man younger than 45 in good health and CMV-seronegative.

The genes are TRBV7-2 and TRBJ1-5; the D gene is possibly TRBD1 (6 bases). The CDR3 has 15 amino acids. Germline CDR1 and CDR2: SGHTA and FQGNSA. Deletions cut 1 base from V and 6 bases from J, with 13 bases between. The CDR3: CASSLDRTVGQPQHF. The CDR3 DNA reads as TGTGCCAGCAGCTTAGACAGGACAGTCGGTCAGCCCCAGCATTTT.

This clone was observed a handful of times. The junction shows a germline mismatch at one end, possibly a read error. This chain joins TRBV7-2 and TRBJ2-3, with TRBD2 matching 8 bases. The CDR3 consists of 14 residues. The germline CDR1 and CDR2 sequences are SGHTA and FQGNSA. The CDR3 sequence: CASSLVSGGQGWVF. The DNA for the CDR3 is TGTGCCAGCAGCTTAGTATCGGGGGGGCAAGGTTGGGTTTTT.

The chain is built from TRBV7-9 and TRBJ1-1, with 8 nucleotides matching TRBD1. Germline CDR1 is SEHNR and CDR2 is FQNEAQ (reference sequence). The V segment lost 5 bases and the J segment 0 bases; nucleotides outside the gene matches: 8. This CDR3 region has 16 residues. The CDR3 coding sequence is TGTGCCAGCAGCCAACGCGACAGGGGTTTGAACACTGAAGCTTTCTTT. Translation gives CASSQRDRGLNTEAFF.

The rearrangement uses TRBV28 and TRBJ1-1; weak D call: TRBD1 (5 bases). Trimming removed 1 base at V and 11 bases at J, with 11 bases between. CDR3 size: 12 residues. The germline V gene has CDR1 MDHEN and CDR2 SYDVKM. The CDR3 nucleotides are TGTGCCAGCAGTTTATACCCGTCAGGGGCTTTCTTT. Translating gives CASSLYPSGAFF.

The rearrangement links TRBV6-5 to TRBJ2-7, with 10 bases identical to TRBD2. The CDR3 covers 15 residues. The germline V gene encodes CDR1 MNHEY and CDR2 SVGAGI. V lost 10 bases and J lost 1; bases outside the gene matches: 10. The CDR3: CATAYGLAASYEQYF. CDR3 sequence (DNA): TGTGCCACGGCTTATGGACTAGCGGCGTCCTACGAGCAGTACTTC.

The chain links TRBV7-9 to TRBJ2-1; TRBD2 aligns across 9 bases. The CDR3 consists of 15 residues. With V trimmed by 1 base and J by 2 bases, 0 bases remained unmatched. Germline assignment: CDR1 SEHNR and CDR2 FQNEAQ (reference sequence). The CDR3, as DNA: TGTGCCAGCAGCTTAGTAGCGGGGGCCTACAATGAGCAGTTCTTC. This translates into CASSLVAGAYNEQFF.

V is TRBV6-1 and J is TRBJ1-5, with D possibly TRBD1 on 6 matching bases. Germline V gene lookup returns CDR1 MNHNS and CDR2 SASEGT. Trimming took off 7 bases at V and 3 bases at J, with 16 bases between the two ends. The CDR3 consists of 15 residues. The CDR3 here is CASKKGTKDNQPQHF. The CDR3, as DNA: TGTGCCAGCAAAAAAGGGACAAAGGACAATCAGCCCCAGCATTTT.